The 32 T cell receptor beta chains given below trace back to one sample, sequenced in a study of CD8+ T cells in alopecia areata. Described treatment: oral pan-JAK inhibitor, 5-10 mg twice daily. The sequencing template was cDNA reverse transcribed from extracted RNA. Only in-frame clones appear in the TCRdb table, and some are missing; sequencing was by immunoSEQ multiplex PCR. Counted here are about 76,000 clones, approximately 66% occurring once; the ten biggest clones make up around 22%. The sequenced sample was CD8+ T cells sorted from blood, obtained at week 24, from a patient treated with tofacitinib. Source of these receptors: a human donor with alopecia areata.

The chain links TRBV29-1 to TRBJ2-1; D possibly corresponds to TRBD1 (6 bases). This CDR3 is 10 amino acids long. Germline V gene data show CDR1 as SQVTM and CDR2 as ANQGSEA. Trimming shortened V by 4 bases and J by 12 bases, and 10 bases separated the two germline ends. DNA of the CDR3: TGCAGCGTTGCACAGGGCTGGCAGTTCTTC. Encoded protein: CSVAQGWQFF.

The chain uses TRBV4-1 and TRBJ1-5, with 9 bases identical to TRBD1. V lost 0 bases to trimming and J lost 1 base; unmatched junction nucleotides: 1. CDR3 size: 16 residues. In germline, CDR1 is MGHRA, CDR2 YSYEKL. Written as DNA, the CDR3 is TGCGCCAGCAGCCAAGACGGGACAGGGAGCAATCAGCCCCAGCATTTT. Its protein is CASSQDGTGSNQPQHF.

The V gene is TRBV6-4, the J gene TRBJ2-3, with unresolved D. Trimming cost V 2 bases and J 0 bases, with 9 bases left between them. Germline loops: CDR1 MRHNA, CDR2 SNTAGT. CDR3 length: 15 amino acids. The CDR3 protein is CASSDGTNSTDTQYF. The DNA for the CDR3 is TGTGCCAGCAGTGACGGTACTAATAGCACAGATACGCAGTATTTT.

This clone was detected once. The chain has TRBV11-2 and TRBJ2-7; TRBD1 might be the D (6 bases). Trimming shortened V by 8 bases and J by 1 base, and 12 bases separated the two germline ends. The CDR3 sequence is 13 residues long. Germline-derived CDR1 and CDR2 are SGHAT and FQNNGV. The CDR3 loop is CASGGLGSYEQYF. CDR3 coding DNA: TGTGCCAGCGGGGGCCTAGGTTCCTACGAGCAGTACTTC.

The chain combines TRBV27 with TRBJ2-7; D is perhaps TRBD2 (6 bases). The germline V and J ends were trimmed by 8 bases and 1 base, with 9 bases remaining between them. The CDR3 extends over 12 amino acids. Germline values: CDR1 MNHEY, CDR2 SMNVEV (reference sequence). The CDR3 spells CASGGGSYEQYF. CDR3 bases: TGTGCCAGCGGGGGAGGTTCCTACGAGCAGTACTTC.

The chain links TRBV4-1 to TRBJ1-2; D is unclear. CDR1 MGHRA and CDR2 YSYEKL come from the germline V gene. Trimming left V 1 base short and J 3 bases short, with 6 bases between. The CDR3 has 13 amino acids. This CDR3 is CASSQGEYYGYTF. As DNA, the CDR3 is TGCGCCAGCAGCCAAGGCGAGTACTATGGCTACACCTTC.

The rearrangement uses TRBV7-9 and TRBJ1-5; D is ambiguous. The CDR3 has 12 amino acids. Germline loops: CDR1 SEHNR, CDR2 FQNEAQ (reference sequence). Trimming stripped 5 bases from V and 4 bases from J, with 6 bases between. CDR3 region: CASSKTNQPQHF. The CDR3 region has the DNA TGTGCCAGCAGCAAGACTAATCAGCCCCAGCATTTT.

The sample holds a few counts of this clone. The chain joins TRBV9 to TRBJ1-2, with D uncertain. The V end was cut by 4 bases, the J end by 3 bases, with 19 bases between. This CDR3 region has 16 residues. CDR1 is SGDLS, CDR2 YYNGEE, per germline. The CDR3 DNA is TGTGCCAGCAGCCCCGGCAGGATCGCAAGGGACTATGGCTACACCTTC. Protein: CASSPGRIARDYGYTF.

This clone occurred a few times. The chain has TRBV29-1 and TRBJ2-1; weak D call: TRBD1 (5 bases). V shed 1 base and J shed 4 bases, with 14 bases lying between them. This CDR3 contains 15 residues. Germline values: CDR1 SQVTM, CDR2 ANQGSEA. The CDR3 sequence: CSVEVGSTAYNEQFF. DNA for the CDR3: TGCAGCGTTGAAGTGGGATCGACAGCTTACAATGAGCAGTTCTTC.

This clone was counted a few times. The V gene is TRBV27, the J gene TRBJ2-1; possibly TRBD1 or TRBD2 for D (5 bases each). This CDR3 contains 13 residues. Germline V gene lookup returns CDR1 MNHEY and CDR2 SMNVEV (reference sequence). V dropped 3 bases and J dropped 15 bases, with 18 bases sitting between them. The CDR3 region has the DNA TGTGCCAGCAGTTTCGGGGCGGCCCCCGGAAGGTTCTTC. It codes for CASSFGAAPGRFF.

The chain employs TRBV4-1 and TRBJ2-3, with D possibly matching TRBD1 (8 bases). Germline values: CDR1 MGHRA, CDR2 YSYEKL. V lost 4 bases to trimming and J lost 1 base, with 15 bases between them. The CDR3 covers 16 residues. The chain's CDR3 is CASSRQGTTGTDTQYF. The CDR3 coding sequence is TGCGCCAGCAGCCGACAGGGGACTACAGGCACAGATACGCAGTATTTT.

The chain employs TRBV4-2 and TRBJ2-7; D not resolved. The germline V gene encodes CDR1 LGHNA and CDR2 YNFKEQ. The CDR3 is 14 residues long. V was pared by 1 base and J by 3 bases, with 10 bases between. CDR3: CASSQGLVYYEQYF. CDR3 DNA: TGTGCCAGCAGCCAAGGTTTGGTATACTACGAGCAGTACTTC.

The gene calls are TRBV5-1 and TRBJ2-2; D remains unclear. Germline V gene sequence: CDR1 SGHRS, CDR2 YFSETQ. This CDR3 region has 14 residues. Trimming took 7 bases from V and 2 from J, leaving 12 bases between them. This chain's CDR3 is CASAAGFNTGELFF. For the CDR3, the DNA is TGCGCCAGCGCTGCTGGCTTTAACACCGGGGAGCTGTTTTTT.

The V call is TRBV2, the J call TRBJ2-1, with TRBD2 identical over 10 bases. Germline loops: CDR1 SNHLY, CDR2 FYNNEI. The J segment lost 4 bases and the V segment lost 7 bases, leaving 13 bases of the junction unmatched. The length of the CDR3 is 17 residues. The CDR3 DNA reads TGTGCCAGCATCAGCTTTAGCGGGAGGCCCCCATACAATGAGCAGTTCTTC. This encodes CASISFSGRPPYNEQFF.

The CDR3 loop is CSVELSGEQYF. CDR3 sequence (DNA): TGCAGCGTTGAATTGTCGGGCGAGCAGTACTTC. The rearrangement links TRBV29-1 to TRBJ2-7; D gene unclear. Germline V gene data show CDR1 as SQVTM and CDR2 as ANQGSEA. Trimming took off 2 bases at V and 6 bases at J, with 8 bases between the two ends. This CDR3 region has 11 residues.

The chain couples TRBV29-1 to TRBJ2-7, with D possibly matching TRBD2 (6 bases). The CDR3 sequence is 15 residues long. V shed 6 bases and J shed 0 bases, with 18 bases lying between them. In germline, CDR1 is SQVTM, CDR2 ANQGSEA. Written as DNA, the CDR3 is TGCAGCGTCGAATTCGCGGGGCCGAGCTCCTACGAGCAGTACTTC. This translates into CSVEFAGPSSYEQYF.

The chain employs TRBV2 and TRBJ1-4, with D unresolved. The germline V gene encodes CDR1 SNHLY and CDR2 FYNNEI. V was cut by 8 bases and J by 3 bases, with 4 bases left in between. CDR3 length equals 11 residues. Here the CDR3 DNA reads TGTGCCAGCTTAGCTAATGAAAAACTGTTTTTT. Encoded protein: CASLANEKLFF.

This clone was seen only a few times. The chain is built from TRBV28 and TRBJ2-3; the match to TRBD1 covers 12 bases. J gave up 5 bases and V 4 bases, and 7 bases lay outside the gene matches. CDR3 size: 16 residues. Germline assignment: CDR1 MDHEN and CDR2 SYDVKM. The CDR3 reads CASSSGTGGAGDTQYF. DNA of the CDR3: TGTGCCAGCAGTTCCGGGACAGGGGGCGCCGGAGATACGCAGTATTTT.

The gene calls are TRBV4-3 and TRBJ1-1; a possible D gene is TRBD1 (5 bases). The V gene lost 2 bases and the J gene lost 1 base, with 5 bases spanning the gap. The CDR3 has 13 residues. Germline V CDR1 and CDR2: LGHNA, YSLEER. As DNA, the CDR3 is TGCGCCAGCAGCCAAACAGGGAACACTGAAGCTTTCTTT. Translated: CASSQTGNTEAFF.

The V and J genes are TRBV7-9 and TRBJ2-1; no clear D. The germline gives CDR1 SEHNR, CDR2 FQNEAQ (reference sequence). Trimming took off 0 bases at V and 0 bases at J, with 12 bases between the two ends. This CDR3 has 17 residues. In DNA form, the CDR3 reads TGTGCCAGCAGCTTAGCGCCTCTCCCGAGCTCCTACAATGAGCAGTTCTTC. It specifies CASSLAPLPSSYNEQFF.

The genes are TRBV5-6 and TRBJ1-2; D remains unclear. Germline CDR1 SGHDT, CDR2 YYEEEE. Trimming pared 4 bases from V and 4 bases from J, leaving 17 bases between. CDR3 length: 15 amino acids. CDR3 DNA: TGTGCCAGCAGCCAATTGAGCCGGCAACCCTATGGCTACACCTTC. This translates into CASSQLSRQPYGYTF.

The J gene is TRBJ1-1, the V gene TRBV4-2; no clear D. CDR1 LGHNA and CDR2 YNFKEQ come from the germline V gene. The CDR3 consists of 14 residues. V was shortened by 3 bases and J by 1 base, with 9 bases between the two germline ends. The CDR3 spells CASSHGRQNTEAFF. The CDR3 coding sequence is TGTGCCAGCAGCCACGGACGGCAGAACACTGAAGCTTTCTTT.

This chain uses TRBV7-9 with TRBJ2-7; D may be TRBD1 (6 bases). Germline lookup yields CDR1 SEHNR and CDR2 FQNEAQ (reference sequence). The V end was cut by 4 bases, the J end by 0 bases, with 13 bases between. The CDR3 extends over 15 amino acids. The CDR3 coding sequence is TGTGCCAGCAGCTACGGACAGCGGAGCTCCTACGAGCAGTACTTC. Its protein is CASSYGQRSSYEQYF.

The V gene is TRBV28, the J gene TRBJ1-1; a possible D gene is TRBD1 (6 bases). CDR1 and CDR2 (germline): MDHEN, SYDVKM. The CDR3 extends over 15 amino acids. With 2 bases removed from V and 5 bases from J, the gap between germline ends came to 15 bases. The CDR3 region has the DNA TGTGCCAGCAGTTTACTAGGGGGGGGAGAAACTGAAGCTTTCTTT. Residues: CASSLLGGGETEAFF.

The V and J genes are TRBV27 and TRBJ1-1; D call uncertain. CDR1 is MNHEY and CDR2 is SMNVEV in the germline V gene (reference sequence). The CDR3 extends over 15 amino acids. Trimming cost V 4 bases and J 4 bases, with 16 bases left between them. CDR3 coding DNA: TGTGCCAGCAGTTCCAAGGGTATGGAGGGCACTGAAGCTTTCTTT. Translated: CASSSKGMEGTEAFF.

This chain joins TRBV29-1 and TRBJ2-7; 10 bases are shared with TRBD1. V lost 6 bases, J lost 3 bases, and 2 bases stayed unmatched. CDR1 is SQVTM and CDR2 is ANQGSEA in the germline V gene. The CDR3 totals 12 residues. The CDR3 protein is CSVGTGVYEQYF. The CDR3 nucleotides are TGCAGCGTCGGGACAGGGGTCTACGAGCAGTACTTC.

The chain has TRBV5-6 and TRBJ2-1, with D perhaps TRBD2 (6 bases). Trimming pared 1 base from V and 12 bases from J, leaving 23 bases between. Germline-derived CDR1 and CDR2 are SGHDT and YYEEEE. The CDR3 covers 16 residues. CDR3 region: CASSLTSSAQGGGQFF. The CDR3 nucleotides are TGTGCCAGCAGCTTGACCTCGTCAGCGCAGGGAGGTGGGCAGTTCTTC.

The chain recombines TRBV6-5 with TRBJ2-3, with 9 bases lining up with TRBD2. CDR1 is MNHEY, CDR2 SVGAGI, per germline. This CDR3 region has 14 residues. V lost 8 bases and J lost 6; bases outside the gene matches: 9. The CDR3 nucleotides are TGTGCCAGCTCTGGCGGGGGGGCGGTCGATACGCAGTATTTT. Its translation: CASSGGGAVDTQYF.

The chain uses TRBV5-1 and TRBJ2-7; maybe TRBD1 (5 bases). Trimming removed 5 bases from V and 5 bases from J, with 17 bases in between. This CDR3 comprises 14 residues. Germline V gene lookup returns CDR1 SGHRS and CDR2 YFSETQ. The chain's CDR3 is CASRPQGGIHEQYF. The DNA of the CDR3 is TGCGCCAGCAGACCGCAGGGCGGTATCCACGAGCAGTACTTC. The full variable domain, its missing parts supplied by reference TRBV5-1 and TRBJ2-7, is KAGVTQTPRYLIKTRGQQVTLSCSPISGHRSVSWYQQTPGQGLQFLFEYFSETQRNKGNFPGRFSGRQFSNSRSEMNVSTLELGDSALYLCASRPQGGIHEQYFGPGTRLTVT.

This clone has a handful of counts. The V and J genes are TRBV29-1 and TRBJ2-3; TRBD1 matches at 8 bases. The CDR3 is made up of 15 amino acids. Germline V lookup: CDR1 SQVTM, CDR2 ANQGSEA. V was clipped by 5 bases and J by 0 bases; unmatched bases: 7. In DNA, the CDR3 is TGCAGCGTTCAGGGGGCGAGCGTTAGCACAGATACGCAGTATTTT. This gives the protein CSVQGASVSTDTQYF.

The chain employs TRBV27 and TRBJ2-1; 15 nucleotides align to TRBD2. J was trimmed by 8 bases and V by 6 bases; bases with no gene match: 8. Looked up from germline, CDR1 is MNHEY and CDR2 is SMNVEV (reference sequence). The CDR3 runs to 16 residues. The CDR3 sequence: CASSNGTSGRYYEQFF. CDR3 bases: TGTGCCAGCAGCAACGGGACTAGCGGGAGGTATTATGAGCAGTTCTTC.

This chain joins TRBV7-8 and TRBJ2-1; D is ambiguous. Germline loops: CDR1 SGHVS, CDR2 FQNEAQ. The CDR3 extends over 16 amino acids. Trimming cost V 6 bases and J 0 bases, with 15 bases left between them. The CDR3 DNA reads TGTGCCAGCAGTTTATGGGAACTAACCTCCTACAATGAGCAGTTCTTC. This gives the protein CASSLWELTSYNEQFF.